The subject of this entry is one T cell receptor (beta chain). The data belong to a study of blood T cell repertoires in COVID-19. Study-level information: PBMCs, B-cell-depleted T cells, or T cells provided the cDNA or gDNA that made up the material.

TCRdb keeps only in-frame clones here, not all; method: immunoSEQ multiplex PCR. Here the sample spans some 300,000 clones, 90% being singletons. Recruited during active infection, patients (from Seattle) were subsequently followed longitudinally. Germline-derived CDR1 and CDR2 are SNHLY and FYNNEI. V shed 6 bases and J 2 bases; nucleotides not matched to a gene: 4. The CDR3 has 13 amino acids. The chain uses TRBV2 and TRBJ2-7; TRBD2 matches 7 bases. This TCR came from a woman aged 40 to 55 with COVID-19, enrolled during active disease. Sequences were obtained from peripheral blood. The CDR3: CASRPSGTYEQYF. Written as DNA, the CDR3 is TGTGCCAGCAGGCCTAGCGGTACCTACGAGCAGTACTTC.